What follows are 19 T cell receptor beta chains derived from one specimen sequenced in a study of OX40 agonist ivuxolimab in advanced cancers. The method behind the library was the immunoSEQ multiplex PCR assay. TCRdb holds this immuneACCESS table with in-frame rearrangements only. Some clones are missing; in checked studies, unresolved V genes explain under half, and the rest has no known cause. Across this sample there are approximately 58,000 clones, with approximately 84% seen only once. The ten top clones hold approximately 13% of the sample. Specimen: CD4+ or CD8+ T cells sorted from blood, collected in a trial of the OX40 agonist ivuxolimab. These receptors came from an adult with an advanced solid tumor such as melanoma, head and neck, liver or kidney cancer.

The chain is built from TRBV30 and TRBJ1-4; no definite D call. The germline CDR1 and CDR2 sequences are GTSNPN and SVGIG (reference sequence). Deletions cut 2 bases from V and 0 bases from J, with 7 bases between. CDR3 length: 14 residues. This chain's CDR3 is CAWSQDATNEKLFF. In nucleotides, the CDR3 is TGTGCCTGGAGTCAAGACGCAACTAATGAAAAACTGTTTTTT.

The chain carries TRBV21-1 and TRBJ2-3; the table's D call of TRBD1 was not tested on the DNA. TRBV21-1 counts as a pseudogene. The CDR3 loop spans 16 amino acids. The CDR3 coding sequence is TGTGCCAGCAGCAAAGCCCGGACAGGGCGGTTAGATACGCAGTATTTT. This gives the protein CASSKARTGRLDTQYF.

This clone has just a few counts. The chain uses TRBV30 and TRBJ1-1; D not resolved. The CDR3 has 12 residues. Germline CDR1 GTSNPN, CDR2 SVGIG (reference sequence). V was clipped by 3 bases and J by 0 bases, with 5 bases between them. This chain's CDR3 is CAWSDMNTEAFF. The CDR3 nucleotides are TGTGCCTGGAGCGATATGAACACTGAAGCTTTCTTT.

The rearrangement links TRBV9 to TRBJ1-2; TRBD1 matches at 8 bases. V shed 4 bases and J 2 bases; nucleotides not matched to a gene: 4. The length of the CDR3 is 14 residues. The germline V gene encodes CDR1 SGDLS and CDR2 YYNGEE. For the CDR3, the DNA is TGTGCCAGCAGCTTCCGGACAGGGAACTATGGCTACACCTTC. Translation: CASSFRTGNYGYTF. Full variable domain (missing parts from reference TRBV9 and TRBJ1-2): DSGVTQTPKHLITATGQRVTLRCSPRSGDLSVYWYQQSLDQGLQFLIQYYNGEERAKGNILERFSAQQFPDLHSELNLSSLELGDSALYFCASSFRTGNYGYTFGSGTRLTVV.

The chain couples TRBV18 to TRBJ1-3; D is perhaps TRBD1 (6 bases). Trimming took 3 bases from V and 6 from J, leaving 18 bases between them. Germline V gives CDR1 KGHSH, CDR2 LQKENI. The CDR3 contains 16 residues. The chain's CDR3 is CASSPRARDTANTIYF. CDR3 in DNA: TGTGCCAGCTCACCTCGCGCCCGGGACACGGCAAACACCATATATTTT.

The chain combines TRBV5-1 with TRBJ2-1; tentatively, D is TRBD2 (6 bases). Germline V lookup: CDR1 SGHRS, CDR2 YFSETQ. The CDR3 has 14 residues. Trimming removed 4 bases from V and 8 bases from J, with 16 bases in between. The CDR3 DNA reads as TGCGCCAGCAGCCCCGGAGGGTGGGGGGATGAGCAGTTCTTC. Its translation: CASSPGGWGDEQFF.

The V and J genes are TRBV10-3 and TRBJ1-3, with D possibly matching TRBD1 (5 bases). Germline V gives CDR1 ENHRY, CDR2 SYGVKD. The V and J ends lost 6 bases and 0 bases respectively, with 12 bases between them. The CDR3 runs to 15 residues. CDR3 bases: TGTGCCATCAGACCGGGACGGAGCTCTGGAAACACCATATATTTT. Its protein product is CAIRPGRSSGNTIYF.

The V call is TRBV10-3, the J call TRBJ1-1, with D perhaps matching TRBD1 (5 bases). The CDR3 consists of 16 residues. V lost 11 bases, J lost 1 base, and 23 bases lay in between. Per germline, CDR1 ENHRY and CDR2 SYGVKD. As DNA, the CDR3 is TGTGCCTCTGAAGCTTATAGCAGGAGGGGGAACACTGAAGCTTTCTTT. Its translation: CASEAYSRRGNTEAFF.

This chain links TRBV28 with TRBJ2-6; D perhaps matches TRBD2 (5 bases). Trimming pared 0 bases from V and 4 bases from J, leaving 7 bases between. Germline-derived CDR1 and CDR2 are MDHEN and SYDVKM. The CDR3 is 15 residues long. CDR3 residues: CASSLWEVGANVLTF. The CDR3 nucleotides are TGTGCCAGCAGTTTATGGGAGGTGGGGGCCAACGTCCTGACTTTC.

This rearrangement joins TRBV6-5 to TRBJ1-3; D may be TRBD1 (5 bases). There are 13 residues in the CDR3. The V end was cut by 8 bases, the J end by 0 bases, with 8 bases between. Germline-derived CDR1 and CDR2 are MNHEY and SVGAGI. The CDR3 bases are TGTGCCAGCGGGGGATTCTCTGGAAACACCATATATTTT. This sequence encodes CASGGFSGNTIYF.

The CDR3 sequence: CASRSDSNYGYTF. The CDR3, as DNA: TGCGCCAGCAGATCGGACAGTAACTATGGCTACACCTTC. J is TRBJ1-2 and V is TRBV5-1, with D possibly being TRBD1 (6 bases). From germline, CDR1 is SGHRS and CDR2 YFSETQ. CDR3 size: 13 residues. V was pared by 5 bases and J by 1 base, with 9 bases between.

This sequence joins TRBV6-5 and TRBJ1-4; the D is unclear. This CDR3 spans 14 amino acids. V lost 5 bases, J lost 6 bases, and 13 bases lay in between. Germline values: CDR1 MNHEY, CDR2 SVGAGI. As DNA, the CDR3 is TGTGCCAGCAGTGTAGGAGGTGCTCATGAAAAACTGTTTTTT. Encoded protein: CASSVGGAHEKLFF.

J is TRBJ1-3 and V is TRBV18; TRBD1 agrees at 7 bases. The length of the CDR3 is 17 residues. V was clipped by 4 bases and J by 0 bases; unmatched bases: 9. Germline values: CDR1 KGHSH, CDR2 LQKENI. The CDR3 sequence is CASSLGAGQSSGNTIYF. As DNA, the CDR3 is TGTGCCAGCTCACTAGGGGCGGGACAGTCCTCTGGAAACACCATATATTTT.

This clone appeared a few times. The V gene is TRBV27, the J gene TRBJ2-7; 8 bases agree with TRBD2. CDR3 length: 15 residues. The germline CDR1 and CDR2 sequences are MNHEY and SMNVEV (reference sequence). J lost 7 bases, V lost 5 bases, and 13 bases had no gene match. CDR3 loop: CASSLTRGGGGEQYF. The CDR3 DNA reads TGTGCCAGCAGTCTGACTAGGGGAGGCGGGGGGGAGCAGTACTTC.

This sequence joins TRBV13 and TRBJ2-1, with TRBD2 matching over 8 bases. Trimming took 2 bases from V and 1 from J; bases not matched to a gene: 4. Germline CDR1 and CDR2: PRHDT and FYEKMQ (reference sequence). The CDR3 has 16 amino acids. CDR3 nucleotide sequence: TGTGCCAGCAGCTTATTGCTAGCGGGTTCCTACAATGAGCAGTTCTTC. It yields the protein CASSLLLAGSYNEQFF.

This sequence joins TRBV28 and TRBJ1-2; 9 bases are shared with TRBD1. The CDR3 is 13 residues long. Germline V gene lookup returns CDR1 MDHEN and CDR2 SYDVKM. The V and J ends lost 10 bases and 2 bases, in that order; junction bases with no gene match: 5. CDR3 sequence reads: CATPGQGNYGYTF. The CDR3 nucleotides read TGTGCCACCCCGGGACAGGGAAACTATGGCTACACCTTC.

This chain links TRBV20-1 with TRBJ1-1; unclear D gene. This CDR3 comprises 10 residues. Germline assignment: CDR1 DFQATT and CDR2 SNEGSKA (reference sequence). The germline V and J ends were trimmed by 4 bases and 11 bases, with 11 bases remaining between them. The CDR3 nucleotides read TGCAGTGCTAAGGAGGTTGTGGCTTTCTTT. Encoded protein: CSAKEVVAFF.

This chain links TRBV28 with TRBJ1-2; D may be TRBD1 (6 bases). The CDR3 extends over 15 amino acids. Germline CDR1 is MDHEN and CDR2 is SYDVKM. The V end was cut by 7 bases, the J end by 4 bases, with 19 bases between. The CDR3 sequence: CASKAGRGGFYGYTF. CDR3 DNA sequence: TGTGCCAGCAAGGCTGGTCGTGGGGGCTTCTATGGCTACACCTTC.

The chain joins TRBV6-5 to TRBJ2-7; 9 bases are a match to TRBD1. Germline CDR1 reads MNHEY; CDR2 reads SVGAGI. This CDR3 has 14 residues. V lost 0 bases to trimming and J lost 4 bases; unmatched junction nucleotides: 1. In DNA form, the CDR3 reads TGTGCCAGCAGTTACTCGGGACAGGGATACGAGCAGTACTTC. Translation gives CASSYSGQGYEQYF.